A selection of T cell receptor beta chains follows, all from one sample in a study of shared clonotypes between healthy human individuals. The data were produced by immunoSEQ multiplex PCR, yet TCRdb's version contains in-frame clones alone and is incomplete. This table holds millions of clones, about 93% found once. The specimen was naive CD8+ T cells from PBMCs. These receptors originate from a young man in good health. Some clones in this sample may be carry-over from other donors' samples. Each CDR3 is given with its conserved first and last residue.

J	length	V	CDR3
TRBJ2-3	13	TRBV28	CASSLTSADTQYF
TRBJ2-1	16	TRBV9	CASSTDYTPSMPEQFF
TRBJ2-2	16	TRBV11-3	CASSYRTGANTGELFF
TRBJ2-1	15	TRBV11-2	CASSFSGNSYNEQFF
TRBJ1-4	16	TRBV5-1	CASSPWGTGVNEKLFF
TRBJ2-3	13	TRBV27	CASSLSRGDTQYF
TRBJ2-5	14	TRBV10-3	CAISESTGQETQYF
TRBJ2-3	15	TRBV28	CASSFGIGQADTQYF
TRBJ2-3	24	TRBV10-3	CAISVTLVKSSETSGRRSTDTQYF
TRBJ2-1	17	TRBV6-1	CASSEALRQGPRFLQFF
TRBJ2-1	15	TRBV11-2	CASSLVPARDDEQFF
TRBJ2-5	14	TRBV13	CASTHRGGPETQYF
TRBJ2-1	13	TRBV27	CASIGTGSNEQFF
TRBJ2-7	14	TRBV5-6	CATQKGPPTYEQYF
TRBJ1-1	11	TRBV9	CASSPRTEAFF
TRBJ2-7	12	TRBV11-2	CASSPSTVEQYF
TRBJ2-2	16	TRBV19	CASSPGGTANTGELFF
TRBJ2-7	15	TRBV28	CASSHPGQGTYEQYF
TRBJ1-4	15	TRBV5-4	CASSRTPGDSEKLFF
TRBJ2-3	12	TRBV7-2	CASSRRTDTQYF
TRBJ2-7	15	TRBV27	CASSVLGVDSYEQYF
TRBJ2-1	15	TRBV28	CASSLLGTINLEQFF
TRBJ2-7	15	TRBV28	CASSEGGTGAYEQYF
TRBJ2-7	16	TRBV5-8	CASSPRGAGGVYEQYF
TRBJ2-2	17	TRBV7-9	CASSSGLSRLGTGELFF
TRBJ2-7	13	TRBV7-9	CASSLAMNYEQYF
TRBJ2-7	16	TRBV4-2	CASSQDGPSGSYEQYF
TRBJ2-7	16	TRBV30	CAWSVLGGHHSYEQYF
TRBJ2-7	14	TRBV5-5	CASSFGTGPYEQYF
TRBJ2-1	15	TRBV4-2	CASSQAGPRQNEQFF
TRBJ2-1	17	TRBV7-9	CASSSTRTGGSWNEQFF
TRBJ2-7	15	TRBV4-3	CASSQGPGGFYEQYF
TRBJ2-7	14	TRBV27	CASSPTSGTFQQYF
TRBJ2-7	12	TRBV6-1	CASSEAVAEQYF
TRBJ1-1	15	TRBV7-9	CASSSARGPNTEAFF
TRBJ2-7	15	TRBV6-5	CASSYSQRSSYEQYF
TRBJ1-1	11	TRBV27	CASTSGTEAFF
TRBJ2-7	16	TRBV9	CASSPRTGGSRYEQYF
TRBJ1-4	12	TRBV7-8	CASSLNRDKLFF
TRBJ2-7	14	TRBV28	CASTLRGSSYEQYF
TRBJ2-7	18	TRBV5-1	CASSSEGPIAGFSYEQYF
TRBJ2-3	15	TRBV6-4	CASSELAGVADTQYF
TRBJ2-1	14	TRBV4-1	CASSPRDRYNEQFF
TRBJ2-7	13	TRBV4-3	CASSPGSWSEQYF
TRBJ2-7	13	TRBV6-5	CASSTSGVYEQYF
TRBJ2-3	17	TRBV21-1	CASSKSMGQGCTDTQYF